The clone carrying this T cell receptor beta chain occurred a few times. The repertoire was sequenced with immunoSEQ multiplex PCR; TCRdb's copy has only in-frame clones and lacks some. The repertoire consists of 15,000 to 20,000 clones, with roughly 82% occurring once and the leading ten covering roughly 30%. Between the trimmed V and J ends, which lost 6 bases and 6 bases, there was a span of 12 bases. CDR1 and CDR2 from the germline V gene are MNHEY and SVGAGI. The CDR3 totals 13 residues. The data were obtained in a study of blood T cell repertoires in COVID-19. At the level of the study: PBMCs, B-cell-depleted T cells, or T cells were the source of the cDNA or gDNA that made up the material.

The sequence derives from a woman aged 70-85 years with active COVID-19. The chain couples TRBV6-5 to TRBJ1-5; D unclear. Sequenced sample: peripheral blood. The CDR3 region is CASSLRSRQPQHF. The CDR3 coding sequence is TGTGCCAGCAGCCTCAGGTCGCGTCAGCCCCAGCATTTT.